These 13 T cell receptor beta chains were all obtained from the same sample, sequenced in a study of T cell changes during pregnancy in multiple sclerosis. Assay used: immunoSEQ multiplex PCR; TCRdb lists only in-frame clones, some missing. This table has 20,000 to 25,000 clones, 90% to 95% appearing once. This sample comprised CD8+ T cells from peripheral blood mononuclear cells, obtained in the third trimester of pregnancy. These receptors all come from a female donor with multiple sclerosis, enrolled in a pregnancy study.

The sample holds one count of this clone. The chain is built from TRBV27 and TRBJ2-5, with a weak D call TRBD1 (6 bases). The germline gives CDR1 MNHEY, CDR2 SMNVEV (reference sequence). V lost 7 bases and J 3 bases, leaving 12 bases between the germline ends. CDR3 length: 13 residues. CDR3 nucleotide sequence: TGTGCCAGCACTCCCCCAGGGGAAGAGACCCAGTACTTC. The encoded protein is CASTPPGEETQYF.

The chain is built from TRBV5-5 and TRBJ2-7; a weak D match, TRBD2 (6 bases). The V and J ends lost 4 bases and 0 bases respectively, with 11 bases between them. CDR3 length: 14 residues. Germline V lookup: CDR1 SGHKS, CDR2 YYEKEE (reference sequence). The CDR3 sequence is CASSPGGSSYEQYF. Written as DNA, the CDR3 is TGTGCCAGCAGCCCTGGGGGGAGCTCCTACGAGCAGTACTTC.

The rearrangement joins TRBV5-1 to TRBJ2-3; perhaps TRBD2 as D (5 bases). Germline-derived CDR1 and CDR2 are SGHRS and YFSETQ. Trimming cost V 0 bases and J 3 bases, with 17 bases left between them. The CDR3 loop spans 17 amino acids. The CDR3 nucleotides read TGCGCCAGCAGCTTGGCGGGTCTGGGAGCGGCGACAGATACGCAGTATTTT. This encodes CASSLAGLGAATDTQYF.

V is TRBV9 and J is TRBJ1-2; 8 nucleotides agree with TRBD1. Germline values: CDR1 SGDLS, CDR2 YYNGEE. This CDR3 comprises 12 residues. After removal of 7 bases from V and 11 bases from J, the junction contained 10 bases not matched to a gene. The CDR3 region has the DNA TGTGCCAGCTCCGGACAGGGAGAATGGTACACCTTC. Protein: CASSGQGEWYTF.

CDR3 in DNA: TGTGCCAGCATGGCAGGGGTTAGGGAGCAGTTCTTC. It codes for CASMAGVREQFF. The chain links TRBV27 to TRBJ2-1, with D possibly TRBD1 on 6 matching bases. Germline CDR1 reads MNHEY; CDR2 reads SMNVEV (reference sequence). V lost 7 bases and J 10 bases, leaving 14 bases between the germline ends. This CDR3 has 12 residues.

The genes are TRBV9 and TRBJ2-1, with TRBD2 identical over 14 bases. The CDR3 extends over 15 amino acids. With V trimmed by 4 bases and J by 7 bases, 4 bases remained unmatched. Per germline, CDR1 SGDLS and CDR2 YYNGEE. For the CDR3, the DNA is TGTGCCAGCAGCCCAGGACTAGCGGGAGGAAATGAGCAGTTCTTC. It codes for CASSPGLAGGNEQFF.

The CDR3 reads CASSFPLRYRNKLGPNEQYF. The CDR3 bases are TGTGCCAGCAGCTTTCCCCTCCGGTACAGGAATAAACTCGGCCCGAACGAGCAGTACTTC. This rearrangement joins TRBV11-3 to TRBJ2-7; D is possibly TRBD1 (5 bases). The germline V gene encodes CDR1 SGHNT and CDR2 YENEEA. The V end lost 3 bases, the J end lost 5 bases, and 32 bases lay between the germline ends. This CDR3 spans 20 amino acids.

This chain joins TRBV13 and TRBJ2-5; weak D call: TRBD2 (6 bases). This CDR3 has 14 amino acids. Germline assignment: CDR1 PRHDT and CDR2 FYEKMQ (reference sequence). The V end was cut by 1 base, the J end by 4 bases, with 10 bases between. Here the CDR3 DNA reads TGTGCCAGCAGCTTAGCGGGAGAGGGAGAGACCCAGTACTTC. It encodes CASSLAGEGETQYF.

In its sample, this clone was seen once. The rearrangement joins TRBV6-5 to TRBJ2-7; 9 bases are a match to TRBD1. The CDR3 contains 13 residues. Germline V gives CDR1 MNHEY, CDR2 SVGAGI. The V gene end was trimmed by 5 bases and the J gene end by 6 bases; junction bases not matched to a gene: 5. In DNA, the CDR3 is TGTGCCAGCAGTCGGACAGGGGCAGGCGAGCAGTACTTC. Translation gives CASSRTGAGEQYF.

The chain employs TRBV5-1 and TRBJ2-7; 7 bases map to TRBD1. The junction had 6 bases not matched to a gene; V was cut back by 1 base and J by 5 bases. The germline V gene encodes CDR1 SGHRS and CDR2 YFSETQ. The CDR3 has 14 residues. CDR3 DNA sequence: TGCGCCAGCAGCTTGTCGTCAGGGGGTGACGAGCAGTACTTC. This encodes CASSLSSGGDEQYF.

This chain links TRBV4-3 with TRBJ1-5, with D possibly TRBD1 on 6 matching bases. Germline lookup yields CDR1 LGHNA and CDR2 YSLEER. The CDR3 loop spans 17 amino acids. V dropped 0 bases and J dropped 3 bases, with 15 bases sitting between them. This chain's CDR3 is CASSQDLGGGYNQPQHF. CDR3 coding DNA: TGCGCCAGCAGCCAAGATTTGGGAGGGGGTTACAATCAGCCCCAGCATTTT.

A single count supports this clone. The V gene is TRBV27, the J gene TRBJ1-1; D perhaps matches TRBD1 (6 bases). Trimming cost V 9 bases and J 4 bases, with 18 bases left between them. Germline CDR1 MNHEY, CDR2 SMNVEV (reference sequence). The CDR3 sequence is 14 residues long. The CDR3 here is CASHTGTIGTEAFF. The CDR3 DNA reads as TGTGCCAGTCACACCGGGACAATAGGCACTGAAGCTTTCTTT.

The chain joins TRBV27 to TRBJ2-1, with D maybe TRBD1 (6 bases). V lost 7 bases to trimming and J lost 4 bases, with 23 bases between them. Germline assignment: CDR1 MNHEY and CDR2 SMNVEV (reference sequence). The CDR3 totals 17 residues. The CDR3 region is CASMYTGTPRFYNEQFF. The CDR3 coding sequence is TGTGCCAGCATGTACACCGGGACACCTAGGTTTTACAATGAGCAGTTCTTC.